This is a list of T cell receptor beta chains from one sample in a study of CD8+ T cells in alopecia areata. The protocol was immunoSEQ multiplex PCR, while the TCRdb copy is restricted to in-frame clones and leaves out a portion. The profile covers 150,000 to 200,000 clones, with less than 65% appearing a single time and approximately 1% taken by the ten largest. The sequences come from CD4+ T cells sorted from blood, collected at week 24, from a patient treated with tofacitinib. These receptors all stem from a human donor with alopecia areata. The CDR3 runs from the conserved cysteine through the conserved F or W. Fields, in order: clone size, V gene, D gene, J gene, CDR3 protein, CDR3 DNA. A D gene is named only where the DNA matches it firmly. Expanded clones get a size class; other rows say once, few or many, or leave the size out.

-	TRBV4-1	-	TRBJ1-6	CASSQRLADSLTLSPLHF	TGCGCCAGCAGCCAAAGACTAGCGGACAGTTTGACGCTTTCACCCCTCCACTTT
-	TRBV7-8	TRBD1	TRBJ1-1	CASSPTGKPNTEAFF	TGTGCCAGCAGCCCGACAGGGAAACCGAACACTGAAGCTTTCTTT
-	TRBV15	TRBD1	TRBJ1-1	CATSGTGNTEAFF	TGTGCCACATCAGGGACAGGGAACACTGAAGCTTTCTTT
-	TRBV6-5	TRBD1	TRBJ2-3	CASSSHRGDTQYF	TGTGCCAGCAGTTCCCACAGGGGAGATACGCAGTATTTT
-	TRBV2	TRBD1	TRBJ1-5	CASSGGQGEFRQPQHF	TGTGCCAGCAGTGGGGGACAGGGAGAGTTTCGTCAGCCCCAGCATTTT
-	TRBV18	-	TRBJ2-3	CASSPIVADTQYF	TGTGCCAGCTCACCAATCGTGGCAGATACGCAGTATTTT
-	TRBV25-1	-	TRBJ1-1	CASSGRGKWDTEAFF	TGTGCCAGCAGTGGCCGGGGAAAATGGGACACTGAAGCTTTCTTT
-	TRBV2	TRBD1	TRBJ1-1	CASTLDRGNTEAFF	TGTGCCAGCACCCTCGACAGGGGGAACACTGAAGCTTTCTTT
-	TRBV29-1	-	TRBJ2-5	CSVGRGQRRETQYF	TGCAGCGTTGGAAGAGGACAGCGCAGGGAGACCCAGTACTTC
-	TRBV7-8	TRBD1	TRBJ2-1	CAPPGQGKAYNEQFF	TGTGCCCCCCCGGGACAGGGGAAGGCCTACAATGAGCAGTTCTTC
-	TRBV9	-	TRBJ1-4	CASSVQSQHEKLFF	TGTGCCAGCAGCGTCCAGTCCCAACATGAAAAACTGTTTTTT
-	TRBV25-1	-	TRBJ1-6	CASSDVRLGSPLHF	TGTGCCAGCAGTGATGTGAGGCTTGGCTCACCCCTCCACTTT
few	TRBV10-3	TRBD2	TRBJ2-1	CAISKVLAGGPTNEQFF	TGTGCCATCAGTAAGGTACTCGCGGGGGGTCCTACGAATGAGCAGTTCTTC
few	TRBV7-8	-	TRBJ1-1	CASSLGVLGVNTEAFF	TGTGCCAGCAGCTTAGGGGTGTTAGGGGTGAACACTGAAGCTTTCTTT
-	TRBV30	-	TRBJ1-6	CAWSVAAYGSPLHF	TGTGCCTGGAGTGTAGCGGCCTATGGGTCACCCCTCCACTTT
-	TRBV6-1	-	TRBJ1-5	CASMGGRNSNQPQHF	TGTGCCAGCATGGGAGGTAGGAATAGCAATCAGCCCCAGCATTTT
-	TRBV29-1	-	TRBJ2-6	CSVGRDDSGANVLTF	TGCAGCGTCGGACGTGACGACTCTGGGGCCAACGTCCTGACTTTC
-	TRBV30	-	TRBJ2-6	CAWKSDRPSGANVLTF	TGTGCCTGGAAATCGGACAGACCCTCTGGGGCCAACGTCCTGACTTTC
-	TRBV30	-	TRBJ2-6	CAWAPTALSGANVLTF	TGTGCCTGGGCCCCGACAGCGCTCTCTGGGGCCAACGTCCTGACTTTC
few	TRBV7-2	TRBD1	TRBJ1-5	CASSFPGQGNQPQHF	TGTGCCAGCAGCTTCCCGGGACAGGGCAATCAGCCCCAGCATTTT
-	TRBV30	TRBD1	TRBJ1-5	CAYATGASNQPQHF	TGTGCCTATGCGACAGGGGCTAGCAATCAGCCCCAGCATTTT